The next 5 T cell receptor beta chains were all read from a single sample in a study of T cells and Merkel cell carcinoma outcomes. TCRdb keeps only in-frame clones here, not all; method: immunoSEQ multiplex PCR. The table includes about 5,600 clones, 70% to 85% detected once. The source material was tumor tissue from Merkel cell carcinoma. All receptors come from a human donor with Merkel cell carcinoma.

The chain carries TRBV29-1 and TRBJ2-7; the D gene is possibly TRBD2 (5 bases). With 8 bases removed from V and 5 bases from J, the gap between germline ends came to 19 bases. Germline V gives CDR1 SQVTM, CDR2 ANQGSEA. The CDR3 runs to 13 residues. CDR3 in DNA: TGCAGCCCTATTGAAACTAGTTACGACGAGCAGTACTTC. It codes for CSPIETSYDEQYF.

The chain uses TRBV15 and TRBJ1-4, with D perhaps matching TRBD1 (5 bases). The length of the CDR3 is 13 residues. Per the germline V gene, CDR1 is LNHNV and CDR2 is YYDKDF (reference sequence). V was pared by 4 bases and J by 7 bases, with 10 bases between. The CDR3: CATSIQGAEKLFF. The CDR3 DNA reads TGTGCCACCAGCATTCAAGGGGCTGAAAAACTGTTTTTT.

Comments on this clone: This sequence may be a read error, since a much larger clone differs from it by one base. The chain links TRBV11-2 to TRBJ2-2; no clear D gene. The V gene lost 7 bases and the J gene lost 1 base, with 4 bases spanning the gap. This CDR3 spans 12 amino acids. CDR1 and CDR2 from the germline V gene are SGHAT and FQNNGV. The CDR3 reads CASTENTGELFF. Here the CDR3 DNA reads TGTGCCAGCACAGAGAACACCGGGGAGCTGTTTTTT.

V is TRBV19 and J is TRBJ1-6; D gene ambiguous. The CDR3 has 15 amino acids. CDR1 and CDR2 (germline): LNHDA, SQIVND (reference sequence). Trimming left V 3 bases short and J 8 bases short, with 14 bases between. The CDR3 protein is CASSIMQDGDSPLHF. Written as DNA, the CDR3 is TGTGCCAGTAGTATTATGCAGGACGGTGATTCACCCCTCCACTTT.

The chain recombines TRBV10-3 with TRBJ2-3; D gene unclear. The V end lost 4 bases, the J end lost 1 base, and 0 bases lay between the germline ends. The CDR3 totals 11 residues. Germline assignment: CDR1 ENHRY and CDR2 SYGVKD. DNA for the CDR3: TGTGCCATCAGTGGCACAGATACGCAGTATTTT. This gives the protein CAISGTDTQYF.